This T cell receptor (beta chain) was recovered during a study of cytomegalovirus exposure and HLA in healthy donors. Germline assignment: CDR1 LNHNV and CDR2 YYDKDF (reference sequence). This CDR3 is 15 amino acids long. The ends lost 6 bases at V and 0 bases at J; junction bases unmatched: 4. The PCR was carried out with 60 Vbeta primers and 13 Jbeta primers. Libraries were prepared by immunoSEQ multiplex PCR; TCRdb keeps only in-frame clonotypes and omits some of them. The sample yields under 40,000 clones, roughly 81% seen once. The clonotype was recovered from a woman aged 40 to 50 in good health and CMV-seronegative. Input material: PBMCs. The J gene is TRBJ1-1, the V gene TRBV15; 10 bases match TRBD1. CDR3 sequence reads: CATRDRGNMNTEAFF. CDR3 DNA sequence: TGTGCCACCAGGGACAGGGGGAATATGAACACTGAAGCTTTCTTT. Full variable domain (rest looked up from reference TRBV15 and TRBJ1-1): DAMVIQNPRYQVTQFGKPVTLSCSQTLNHNVMYWYQQKSSQAPKLLFHYYDKDFNNEADTPDNFQSRRPNTSFCFLDIRSPGLGDTAMYLCATRDRGNMNTEAFFGQGTRLTVV.